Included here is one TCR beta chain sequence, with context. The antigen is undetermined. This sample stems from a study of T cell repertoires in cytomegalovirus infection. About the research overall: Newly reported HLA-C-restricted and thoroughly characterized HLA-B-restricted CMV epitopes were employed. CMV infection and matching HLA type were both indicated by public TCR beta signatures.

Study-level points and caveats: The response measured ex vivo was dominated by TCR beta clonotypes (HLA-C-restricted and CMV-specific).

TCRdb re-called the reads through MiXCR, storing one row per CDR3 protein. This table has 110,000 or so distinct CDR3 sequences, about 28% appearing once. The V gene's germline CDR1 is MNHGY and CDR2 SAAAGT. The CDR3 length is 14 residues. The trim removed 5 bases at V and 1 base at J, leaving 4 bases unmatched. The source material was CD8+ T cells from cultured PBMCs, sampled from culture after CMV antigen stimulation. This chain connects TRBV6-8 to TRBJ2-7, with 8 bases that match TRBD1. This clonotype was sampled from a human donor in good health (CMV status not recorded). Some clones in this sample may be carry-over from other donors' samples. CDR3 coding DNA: TGTGCCAGCAGTAACACAGGGGGTTCCTACGAGCAGTACTTC. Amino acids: CASSNTGGSYEQYF.